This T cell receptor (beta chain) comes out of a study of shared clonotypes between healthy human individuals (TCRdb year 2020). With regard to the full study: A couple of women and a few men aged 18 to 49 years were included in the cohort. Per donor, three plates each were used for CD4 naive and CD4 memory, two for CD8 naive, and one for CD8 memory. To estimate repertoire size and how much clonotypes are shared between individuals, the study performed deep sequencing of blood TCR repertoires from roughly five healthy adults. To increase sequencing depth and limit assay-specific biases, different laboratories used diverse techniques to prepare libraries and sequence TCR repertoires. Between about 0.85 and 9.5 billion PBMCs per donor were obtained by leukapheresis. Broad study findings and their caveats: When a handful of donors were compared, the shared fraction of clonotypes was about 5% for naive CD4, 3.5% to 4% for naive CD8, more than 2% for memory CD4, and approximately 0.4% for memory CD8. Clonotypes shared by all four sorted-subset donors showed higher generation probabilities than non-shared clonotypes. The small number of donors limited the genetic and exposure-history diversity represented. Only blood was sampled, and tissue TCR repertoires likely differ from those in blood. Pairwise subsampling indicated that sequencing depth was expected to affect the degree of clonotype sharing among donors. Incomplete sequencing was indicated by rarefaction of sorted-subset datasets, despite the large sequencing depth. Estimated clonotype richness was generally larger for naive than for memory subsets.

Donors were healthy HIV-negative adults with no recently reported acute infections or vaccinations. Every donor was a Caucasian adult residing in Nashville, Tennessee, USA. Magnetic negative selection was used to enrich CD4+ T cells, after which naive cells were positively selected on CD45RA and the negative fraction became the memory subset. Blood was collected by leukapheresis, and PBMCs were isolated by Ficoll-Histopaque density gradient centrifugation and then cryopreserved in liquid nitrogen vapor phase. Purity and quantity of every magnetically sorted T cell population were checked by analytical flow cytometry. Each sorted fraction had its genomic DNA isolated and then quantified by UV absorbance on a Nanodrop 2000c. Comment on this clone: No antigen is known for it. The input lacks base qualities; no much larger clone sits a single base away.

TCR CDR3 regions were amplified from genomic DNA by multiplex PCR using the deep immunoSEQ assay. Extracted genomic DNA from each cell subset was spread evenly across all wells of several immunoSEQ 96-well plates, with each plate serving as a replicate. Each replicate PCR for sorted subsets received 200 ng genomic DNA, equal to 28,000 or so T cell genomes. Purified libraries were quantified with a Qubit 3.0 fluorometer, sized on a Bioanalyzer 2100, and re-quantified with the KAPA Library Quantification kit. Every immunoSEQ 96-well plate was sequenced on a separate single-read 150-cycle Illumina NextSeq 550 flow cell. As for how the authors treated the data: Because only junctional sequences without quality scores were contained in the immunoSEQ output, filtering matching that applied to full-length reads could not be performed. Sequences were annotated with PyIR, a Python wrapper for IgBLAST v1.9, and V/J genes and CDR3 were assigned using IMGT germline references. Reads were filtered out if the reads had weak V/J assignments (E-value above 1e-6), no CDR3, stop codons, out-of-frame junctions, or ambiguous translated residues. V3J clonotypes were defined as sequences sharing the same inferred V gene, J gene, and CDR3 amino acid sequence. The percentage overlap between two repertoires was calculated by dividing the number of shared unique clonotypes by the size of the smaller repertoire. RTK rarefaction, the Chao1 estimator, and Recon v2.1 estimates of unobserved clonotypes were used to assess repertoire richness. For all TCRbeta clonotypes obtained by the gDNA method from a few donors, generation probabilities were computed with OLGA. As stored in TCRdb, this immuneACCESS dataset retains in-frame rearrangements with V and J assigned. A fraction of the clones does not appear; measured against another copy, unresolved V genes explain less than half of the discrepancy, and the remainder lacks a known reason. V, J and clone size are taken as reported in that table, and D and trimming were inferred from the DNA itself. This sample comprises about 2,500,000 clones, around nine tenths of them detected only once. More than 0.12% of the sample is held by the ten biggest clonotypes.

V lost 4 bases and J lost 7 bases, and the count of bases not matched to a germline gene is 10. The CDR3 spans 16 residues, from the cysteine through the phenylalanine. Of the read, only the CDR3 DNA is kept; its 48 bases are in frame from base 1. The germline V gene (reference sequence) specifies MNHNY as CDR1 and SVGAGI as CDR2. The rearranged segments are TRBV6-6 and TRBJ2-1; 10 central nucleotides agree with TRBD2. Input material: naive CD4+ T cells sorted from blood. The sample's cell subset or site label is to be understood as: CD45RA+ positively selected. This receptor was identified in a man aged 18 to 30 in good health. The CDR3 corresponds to CASSSPLAGDLNEQFF. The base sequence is TGTGCCAGCAGTTCCCCGCTAGCGGGAGATTTAAATGAGCAGTTCTTC.